The TCR beta chain described here comes from a study of T-cell memory formation after mild COVID-19. Study details: There were largely donor-specific TCR clusters.

TCRdb called the 5' RACE reads again in MiXCR, with one record for every CDR3 protein. The data hold 150,000 to 200,000 distinct CDR3 sequences, with about 14% observed a single time. The V and J ends lost 4 bases and 7 bases respectively, with 14 bases between them. The CDR3 contains 14 residues. CDR1 is LGHDT and CDR2 is YNNKEL in the germline V gene (reference sequence). This clonotype has just a few counts. Material for sequencing was PBMCs or a T cell subset sorted from them (not recorded which). The receptor's source is an adult woman who had mild COVID-19 (a few samples of this study predate the infection). Cell type and time point are not known. The gene calls are TRBV3-1 and TRBJ2-1; TRBD2 might be the D (6 bases). In nucleotides, the CDR3 is TGTGCCAGCAGCCGGGGGGTAGGATGGAATGAGCAGTTCTTC. As protein: CASSRGVGWNEQFF.